The source of this T cell receptor beta chain is a study of regulatory T cells in long-lasting Graves disease. Indicated time point: newly diagnosed GD, antithyroid drugs for less than 3 months. Extracted RNA from PBMCs served as the source of the TCR library. Diagnoses of Graves' disease were made by American Thyroid Association guidelines. The CDR3 has 13 residues. V gave up 10 bases and J gave up 6 bases; unmatched junction bases: 9. The germline V gene has CDR1 LNHDA and CDR2 SQIVND (reference sequence). This clonotype has at least ten counts. CDR3-region Arm-PCR and iRepertoire HTBI primers produced the TCR beta libraries. One entry per CDR3 protein results from TCRdb running MiXCR on the multiplex PCR reads. Among roughly 520,000 distinct CDR3 sequences, 12% were seen once, and the ten largest hold more than 8%. The data also belong to a second study, concerning T cells in Graves' hyperthyroidism and ophthalmopathy.

The material was peripheral blood mononuclear cells (PBMCs), obtained at new diagnosis, from a patient treated with antithyroid drugs. The clonotype comes from a woman aged 25-40 years with Graves disease. This chain uses TRBV19 with TRBJ1-1; 9 nucleotides match TRBD1. In nucleotides, the CDR3 is TGTGCCACAAAGACAGGGGGTGTTGCTGAAGCTTTCTTT. Its translation: CATKTGGVAEAFF. Based on the CDR3 plus reference TRBV19 and TRBJ1-1, the full variable domain is DGGITQSPKYLFRKEGQNVTLSCEQNLNHDAMYWYRQDPGQGLRLIYYSQIVNDFQKGDIAEGYSVSREKKESFPLTVTSAQKNPTAFYLCATKTGGVAEAFFGQGTRLTVV.